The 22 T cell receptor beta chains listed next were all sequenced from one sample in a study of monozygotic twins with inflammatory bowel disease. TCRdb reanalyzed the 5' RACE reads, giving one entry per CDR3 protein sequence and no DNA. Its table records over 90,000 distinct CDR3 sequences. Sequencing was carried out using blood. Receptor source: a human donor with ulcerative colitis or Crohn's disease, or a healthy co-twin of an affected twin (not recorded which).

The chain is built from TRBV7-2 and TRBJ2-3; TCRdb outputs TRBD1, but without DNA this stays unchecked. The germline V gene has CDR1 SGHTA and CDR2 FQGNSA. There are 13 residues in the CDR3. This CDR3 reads CASRQQGTDTQYF.

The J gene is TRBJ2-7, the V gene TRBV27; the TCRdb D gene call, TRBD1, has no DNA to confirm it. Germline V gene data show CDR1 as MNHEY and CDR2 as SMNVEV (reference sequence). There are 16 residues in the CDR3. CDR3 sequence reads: CASSLEFPRRNYEQYF.

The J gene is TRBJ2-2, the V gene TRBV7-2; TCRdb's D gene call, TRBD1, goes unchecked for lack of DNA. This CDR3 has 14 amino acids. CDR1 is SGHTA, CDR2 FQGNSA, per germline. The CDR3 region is CASSLGQGAGELFF. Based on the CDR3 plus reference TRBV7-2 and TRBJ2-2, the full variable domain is GAGVSQSPSNKVTEKGKDVELRCDPISGHTALYWYRQSLGQGLEFLIYFQGNSAPDKSGLPSDRFSAERTGGSVSTLTIQRTQQEDSAVYLCASSLGQGAGELFFGEGSRLTVL.

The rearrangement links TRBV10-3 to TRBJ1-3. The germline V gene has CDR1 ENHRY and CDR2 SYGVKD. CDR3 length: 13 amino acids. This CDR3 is CAISEFGGNTIYF.

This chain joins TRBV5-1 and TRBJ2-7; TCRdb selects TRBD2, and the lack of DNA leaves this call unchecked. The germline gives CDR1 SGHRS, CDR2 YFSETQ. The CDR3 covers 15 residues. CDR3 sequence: CASSLELASSYEQYF.

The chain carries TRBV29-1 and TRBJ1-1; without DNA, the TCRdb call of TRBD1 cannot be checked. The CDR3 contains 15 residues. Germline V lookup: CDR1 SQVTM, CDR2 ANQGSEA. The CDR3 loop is CSVELFARGSTEAFF.

This CDR3 reads CASSQRQGRMYEQYF. The V call is TRBV11-3, the J call TRBJ2-7; checking the TCRdb D call of TRBD1 is not possible without DNA. The CDR3 spans 15 residues. Germline V lookup: CDR1 SGHNT, CDR2 YENEEA.

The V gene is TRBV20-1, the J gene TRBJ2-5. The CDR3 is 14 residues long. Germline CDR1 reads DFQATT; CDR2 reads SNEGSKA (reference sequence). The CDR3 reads CSARLLPTEETQYF.

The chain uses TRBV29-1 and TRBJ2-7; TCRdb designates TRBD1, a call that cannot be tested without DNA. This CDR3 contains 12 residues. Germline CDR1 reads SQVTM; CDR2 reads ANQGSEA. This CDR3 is CSVAQGSYEQYF.

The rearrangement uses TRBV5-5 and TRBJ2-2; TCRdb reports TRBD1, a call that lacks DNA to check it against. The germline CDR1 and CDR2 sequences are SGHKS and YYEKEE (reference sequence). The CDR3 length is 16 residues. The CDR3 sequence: CASSLASQGNTGELFF.

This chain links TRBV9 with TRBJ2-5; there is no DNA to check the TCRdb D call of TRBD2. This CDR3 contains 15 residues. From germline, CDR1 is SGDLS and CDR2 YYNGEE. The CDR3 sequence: CASSVAGAPQETQYF.

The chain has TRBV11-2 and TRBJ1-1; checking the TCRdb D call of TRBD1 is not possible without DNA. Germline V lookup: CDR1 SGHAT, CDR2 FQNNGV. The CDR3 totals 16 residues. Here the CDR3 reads CASSLGQGGMNTEAFF.

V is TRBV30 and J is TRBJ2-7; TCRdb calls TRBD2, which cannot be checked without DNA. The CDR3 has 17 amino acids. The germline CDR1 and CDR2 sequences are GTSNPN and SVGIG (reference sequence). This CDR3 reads CAWSVRAGGRALYEQYF. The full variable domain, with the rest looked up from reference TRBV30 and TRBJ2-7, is SQTIHQWPATLVQPVGSPLSLECTVEGTSNPNLYWYRQAAGRGLQLLFYSVGIGQISSEVPQNLSASRPQDRQFILSSKKLLLSDSGFYLCAWSVRAGGRALYEQYFGPGTRLTVT.

CDR3 sequence: CASSLGQGAKQPQHF. This chain links TRBV7-2 with TRBJ1-5; the D call of TRBD1 rests on TCRdb alone, since no DNA is present to check it. From germline, CDR1 is SGHTA and CDR2 FQGNSA. This CDR3 contains 15 residues.

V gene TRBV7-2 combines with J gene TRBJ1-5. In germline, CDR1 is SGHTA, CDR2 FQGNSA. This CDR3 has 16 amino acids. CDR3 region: CASSAEGLGINQPQHF.

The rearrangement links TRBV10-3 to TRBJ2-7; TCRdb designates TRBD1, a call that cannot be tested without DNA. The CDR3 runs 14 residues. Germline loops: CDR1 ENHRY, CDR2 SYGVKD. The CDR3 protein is CAISVGQGSSEQYF.

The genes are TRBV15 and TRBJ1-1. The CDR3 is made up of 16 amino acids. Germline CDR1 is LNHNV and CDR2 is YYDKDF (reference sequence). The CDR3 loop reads CATSRDSWEGFTEAFF.

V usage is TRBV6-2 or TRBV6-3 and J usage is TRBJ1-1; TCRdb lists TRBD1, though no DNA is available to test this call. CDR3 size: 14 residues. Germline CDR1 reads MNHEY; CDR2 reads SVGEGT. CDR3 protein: CASSDRGRTTEAFF.

CDR3 region: CASRAEFSSPLHF. The V call is TRBV5-1, the J call TRBJ1-6. The CDR3 runs to 13 residues. Looked up from germline, CDR1 is SGHRS and CDR2 is YFSETQ.

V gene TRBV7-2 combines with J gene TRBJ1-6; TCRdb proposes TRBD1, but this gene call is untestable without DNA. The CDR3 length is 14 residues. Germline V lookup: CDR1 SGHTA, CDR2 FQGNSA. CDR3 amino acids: CASSLAGLSSPLHF.

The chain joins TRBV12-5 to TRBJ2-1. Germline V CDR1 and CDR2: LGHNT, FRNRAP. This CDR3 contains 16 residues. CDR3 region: CASGLQVGGSYNEQFF.

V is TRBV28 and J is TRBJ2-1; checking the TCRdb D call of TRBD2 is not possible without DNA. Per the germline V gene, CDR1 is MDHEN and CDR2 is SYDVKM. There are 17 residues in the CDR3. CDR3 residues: CASSRPGTFAADNEQFF.